A single sample is the source of the 5 T cell receptor beta chains below, sequenced in a study of shared clonotypes between healthy human individuals. Produced via immunoSEQ multiplex PCR; TCRdb's table is partial and in-frame only. The data show 2 million to 2.5 million clones, 90% to 95% seen once. Sequencing was done on a sample of naive CD4+ T cells from PBMCs. Noted subset: CD45RA+ positively selected. These receptors were collected from a man aged 18 to 30 in good health. Some clones in this sample may be carry-over from other donors' samples.

CDR3 nucleotide sequence: TGCGCCAGCAGCCAAGGGAACCGGGACAGGATCACATCCGGCACAGATACGCAGTATTTT. Translating it yields CASSQGNRDRITSGTDTQYF. The chain links TRBV4-3 to TRBJ2-3; 8 nucleotides match TRBD1. The CDR3 runs 20 residues. The J segment lost 1 base and the V segment lost 1 base, leaving 16 bases of the junction unmatched. Per germline, CDR1 LGHNA and CDR2 YSLEER.

V and J are TRBV5-1 and TRBJ1-4; D is unclear. Deletions cut 0 bases from V and 8 bases from J, with 11 bases between. The CDR3 contains 14 residues. Germline V CDR1 and CDR2: SGHRS, YFSETQ. This CDR3 reads CASSLGVATEKLFF. CDR3 coding DNA: TGCGCCAGCAGCTTGGGAGTGGCAACCGAAAAACTGTTTTTT.

The genes are TRBV2 and TRBJ2-7; tentative D call: TRBD1 (6 bases). Per germline, CDR1 SNHLY and CDR2 FYNNEI. The V end lost 6 bases, the J end lost 9 bases, and 21 bases lay between the germline ends. This CDR3 comprises 14 residues. CDR3 nucleotide sequence: TGTGCCAGCAGGCGCGGACAGAGTTCCATCTGGCAGTACTTC. The encoded protein is CASRRGQSSIWQYF.

The gene calls are TRBV7-3 and TRBJ2-5; 14 bases line up with TRBD2. CDR1 is SGHTA, CDR2 FQGTGA, per germline. The CDR3 has 16 amino acids. V dropped 5 bases and J dropped 4; count of bases not matched to a gene: 6. CDR3 protein: CASSKTSGRAVETQYF. CDR3 bases: TGTGCCAGCAGCAAGACTAGCGGGAGGGCGGTAGAGACCCAGTACTTC. Using reference TRBV7-3 and TRBJ2-5 for the parts outside the CDR3, the full variable domain is GAGVSQTPSNKVTEKGKYVELRCDPISGHTALYWYRQSLGQGPEFLIYFQGTGAADDSGLPNDRFFAVRPEGSVSTLKIQRTERGDSAVYLCASSKTSGRAVETQYFGPGTRLLVL.

V gene TRBV28 combines with J gene TRBJ2-2, with 10 bases lining up with TRBD1. There are 17 residues in the CDR3. J was trimmed by 3 bases and V by 5 bases; bases with no gene match: 9. Germline CDR1 is MDHEN and CDR2 is SYDVKM. In nucleotides, the CDR3 is TGTGCCAGCAGTCGCTCCGGGACAGGGGTCCACACCGGGGAGCTGTTTTTT. It specifies CASSRSGTGVHTGELFF.